This entry lists 2 T cell receptor beta chains sequenced from one sample in a study of blood T cells in healthy people across ages. Using a J-beta primer mix together with a sample-barcoded 5' primer, a second PCR was run for roughly 6 to 12 cycles. TCRdb processed the 5' RACE reads anew with MiXCR; each CDR3 protein has one entry. The sample carries a few hundred thousand distinct CDR3 sequences, approximately 47% recorded once. Sequenced input: blood. The receptors originated from a man between 60 and 70 years old in good health.

This sequence joins TRBV27 and TRBJ2-6, with D possibly matching TRBD1 (6 bases). Germline V lookup: CDR1 MNHEY, CDR2 SMNVEV (reference sequence). Trimming stripped 5 bases from V and 2 bases from J, with 16 bases between. This CDR3 contains 17 residues. The CDR3: CASSPSPNRAGANVLTF. DNA of the CDR3: TGTGCCAGCAGTCCGTCCCCCAACAGGGCTGGGGCCAACGTCCTGACTTTC. The full variable domain, completed using reference TRBV27 and TRBJ2-6, is EAQVTQNPRYLITVTGKKLTVTCSQNMNHEYMSWYRQDPGLGLRQIYYSMNVEVTDKGDVPEGYKVSRKEKRNFPLILESPSPNQTSLYFCASSPSPNRAGANVLTFGAGSRLTVL.

The rearrangement uses TRBV20-1 and TRBJ1-2, with D perhaps matching TRBD1 (5 bases). The CDR3 is made up of 14 amino acids. Trimming cost V 1 base and J 6 bases, with 15 bases left between them. Germline V gene sequence: CDR1 DFQATT, CDR2 SNEGSKA (reference sequence). The CDR3 bases are TGCAGTGCTAGAGCCCCAGGGAGACTCGATGGCTACACCTTC. It encodes CSARAPGRLDGYTF.